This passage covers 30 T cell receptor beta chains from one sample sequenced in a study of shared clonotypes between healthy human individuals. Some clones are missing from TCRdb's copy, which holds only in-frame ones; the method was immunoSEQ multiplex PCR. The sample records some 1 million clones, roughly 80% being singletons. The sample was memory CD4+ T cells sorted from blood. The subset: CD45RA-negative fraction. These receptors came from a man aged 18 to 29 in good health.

CDR3 protein: CASSSLTSGGPDEQFF. Written as DNA, the CDR3 is TGCGCCAGCAGCTCGCTGACTAGCGGGGGGCCCGATGAGCAGTTCTTC. The V gene is TRBV5-1, the J gene TRBJ2-1; the match to TRBD2 covers 13 bases. CDR3 length: 16 amino acids. V shed 3 bases, J shed 8 bases, and the junction held 8 bases outside the gene matches. The germline gives CDR1 SGHRS, CDR2 YFSETQ.

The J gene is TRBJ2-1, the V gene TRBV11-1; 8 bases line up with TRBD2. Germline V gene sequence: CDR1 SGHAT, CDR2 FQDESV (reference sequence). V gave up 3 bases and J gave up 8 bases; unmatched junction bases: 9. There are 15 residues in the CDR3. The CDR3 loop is CASSFGSGVWDEQFF. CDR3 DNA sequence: TGTGCCAGCAGCTTCGGTAGCGGGGTGTGGGATGAGCAGTTCTTC.

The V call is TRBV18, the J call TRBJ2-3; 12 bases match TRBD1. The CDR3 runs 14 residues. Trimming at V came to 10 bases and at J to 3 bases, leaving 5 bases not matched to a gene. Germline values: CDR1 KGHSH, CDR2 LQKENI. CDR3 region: CATRGQGATDTQYF. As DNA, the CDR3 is TGTGCCACCCGGGGACAGGGGGCGACAGATACGCAGTATTTT.

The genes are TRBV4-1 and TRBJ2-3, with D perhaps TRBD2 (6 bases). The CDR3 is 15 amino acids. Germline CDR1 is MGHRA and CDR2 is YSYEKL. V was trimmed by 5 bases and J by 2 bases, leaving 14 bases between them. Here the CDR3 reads CASSAIGGNTDTQYF. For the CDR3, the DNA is TGCGCCAGCAGCGCGATTGGGGGGAACACAGATACGCAGTATTTT.

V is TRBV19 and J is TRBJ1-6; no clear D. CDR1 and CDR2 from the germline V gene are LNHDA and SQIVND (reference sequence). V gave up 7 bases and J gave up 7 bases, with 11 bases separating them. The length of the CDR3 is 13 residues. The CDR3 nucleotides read TGTGCCAGTACTTACAGAGAGAATTCACCCCTCCACTTT. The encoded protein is CASTYRENSPLHF.

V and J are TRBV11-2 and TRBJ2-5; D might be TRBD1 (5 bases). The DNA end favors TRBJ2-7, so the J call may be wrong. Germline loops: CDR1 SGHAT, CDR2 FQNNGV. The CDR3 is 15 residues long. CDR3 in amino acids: CASRIRAPTDYEQYF. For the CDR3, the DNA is TGTGCCAGCAGAATCAGGGCTCCCACTGACTACGAGCAGTACTTC.

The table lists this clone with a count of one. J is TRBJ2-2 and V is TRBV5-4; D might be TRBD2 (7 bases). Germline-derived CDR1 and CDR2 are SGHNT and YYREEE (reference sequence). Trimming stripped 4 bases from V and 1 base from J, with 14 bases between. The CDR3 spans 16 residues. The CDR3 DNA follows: TGTGCCAGCAGCCAGGGAGGGGGGAAGAACACCGGGGAGCTGTTTTTT. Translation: CASSQGGGKNTGELFF. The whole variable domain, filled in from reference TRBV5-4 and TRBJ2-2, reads ETGVTQSPTHLIKTRGQQVTLRCSSQSGHNTVSWYQQALGQGPQFIFQYYREEENGRGNFPPRFSGLQFPNYSSELNVNALELDDSALYLCASSQGGGKNTGELFFGEGSRLTVL.

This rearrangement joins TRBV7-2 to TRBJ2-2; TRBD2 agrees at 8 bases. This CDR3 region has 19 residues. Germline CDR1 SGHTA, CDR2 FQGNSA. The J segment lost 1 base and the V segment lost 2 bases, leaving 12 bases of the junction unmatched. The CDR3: CASSLHISGGYKNTGELFF. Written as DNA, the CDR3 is TGTGCCAGCAGCTTACACATCAGCGGGGGCTATAAGAACACCGGGGAGCTGTTTTTT.

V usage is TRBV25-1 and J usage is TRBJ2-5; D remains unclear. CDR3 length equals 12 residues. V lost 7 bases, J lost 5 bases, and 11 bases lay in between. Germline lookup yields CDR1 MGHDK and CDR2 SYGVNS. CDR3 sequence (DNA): TGTGCCAGCACTTCCCGTGGCGAGACCCAGTACTTC. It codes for CASTSRGETQYF.

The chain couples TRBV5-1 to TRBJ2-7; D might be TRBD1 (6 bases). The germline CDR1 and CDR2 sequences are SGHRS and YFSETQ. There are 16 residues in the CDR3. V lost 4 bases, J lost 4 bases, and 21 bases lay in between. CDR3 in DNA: TGCGCCAGCAGCCCCCAGACATCCGGGACACCTTACGAGCAGTACTTC. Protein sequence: CASSPQTSGTPYEQYF.

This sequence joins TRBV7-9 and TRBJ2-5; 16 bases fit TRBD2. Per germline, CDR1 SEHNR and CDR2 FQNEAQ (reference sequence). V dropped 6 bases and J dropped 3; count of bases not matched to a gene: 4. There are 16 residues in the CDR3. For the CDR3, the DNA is TGTGCCAGCAGTAGGGGGACTAGCGGGAGGGAAGAGACCCAGTACTTC. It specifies CASSRGTSGREETQYF.

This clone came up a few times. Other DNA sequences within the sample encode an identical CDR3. CDR3 region: CASSLLQEETQYF. Written as DNA, the CDR3 is TGTGCCAGCAGCTTACTCCAAGAGGAGACCCAGTACTTC. The V call is TRBV5-6, the J call TRBJ2-5; D gene unclear. Deletions cut 2 bases from V and 5 bases from J, with 10 bases between. CDR3 length: 13 amino acids. Germline CDR1 SGHDT, CDR2 YYEEEE.

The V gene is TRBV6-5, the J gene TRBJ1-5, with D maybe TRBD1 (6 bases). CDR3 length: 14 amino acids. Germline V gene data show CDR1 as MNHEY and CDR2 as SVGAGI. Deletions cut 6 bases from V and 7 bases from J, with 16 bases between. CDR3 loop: CASRSGQSEQPQHF. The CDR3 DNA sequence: TGTGCCAGCAGATCCGGACAGAGCGAGCAGCCCCAGCATTTT.

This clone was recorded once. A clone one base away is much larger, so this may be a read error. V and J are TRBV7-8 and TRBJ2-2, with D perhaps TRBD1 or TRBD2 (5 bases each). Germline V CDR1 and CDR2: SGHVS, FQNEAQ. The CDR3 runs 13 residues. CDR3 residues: CASSGDPGAELSF. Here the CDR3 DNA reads TGTGCCAGCAGTGGGGACCCCGGAGCGGAGCTGTCTTTT.

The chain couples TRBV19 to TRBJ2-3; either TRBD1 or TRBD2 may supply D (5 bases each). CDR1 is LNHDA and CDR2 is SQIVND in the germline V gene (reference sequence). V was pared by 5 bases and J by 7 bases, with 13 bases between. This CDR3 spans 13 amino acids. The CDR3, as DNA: TGTGCCAGTAGTTTCACTGGGACGAATACGCAGTATTTT. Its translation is CASSFTGTNTQYF.

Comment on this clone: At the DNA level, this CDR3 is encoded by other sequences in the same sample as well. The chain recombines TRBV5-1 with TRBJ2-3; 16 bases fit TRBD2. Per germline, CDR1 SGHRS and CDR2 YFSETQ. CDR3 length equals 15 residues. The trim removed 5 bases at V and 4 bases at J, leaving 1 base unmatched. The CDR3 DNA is TGCGCCAGCAGTGGGACTAGCGGGGGGGCAGATACGCAGTATTTT. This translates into CASSGTSGGADTQYF.

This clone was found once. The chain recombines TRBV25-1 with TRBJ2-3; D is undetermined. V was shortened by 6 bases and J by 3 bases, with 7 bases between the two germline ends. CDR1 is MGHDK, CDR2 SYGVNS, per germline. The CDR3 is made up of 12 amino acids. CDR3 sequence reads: CASRRETDTQYF. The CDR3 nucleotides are TGTGCCAGCAGGCGTGAAACAGATACGCAGTATTTT.

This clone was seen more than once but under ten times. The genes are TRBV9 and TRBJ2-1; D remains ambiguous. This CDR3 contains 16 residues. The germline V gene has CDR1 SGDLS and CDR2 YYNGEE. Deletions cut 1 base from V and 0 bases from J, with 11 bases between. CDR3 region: CASSVSGGVSYNEQFF. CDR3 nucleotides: TGTGCCAGCAGCGTATCCGGCGGAGTCTCCTACAATGAGCAGTTCTTC.

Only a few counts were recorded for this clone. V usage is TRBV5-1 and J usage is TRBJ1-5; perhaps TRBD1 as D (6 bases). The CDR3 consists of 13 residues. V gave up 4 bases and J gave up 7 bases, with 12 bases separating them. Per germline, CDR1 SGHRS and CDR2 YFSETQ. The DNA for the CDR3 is TGCGCCAGCAGCATAGGGGGAGACCAGCCCCAGCATTTT. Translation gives CASSIGGDQPQHF. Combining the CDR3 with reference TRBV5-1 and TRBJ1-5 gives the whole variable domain KAGVTQTPRYLIKTRGQQVTLSCSPISGHRSVSWYQQTPGQGLQFLFEYFSETQRNKGNFPGRFSGRQFSNSRSEMNVSTLELGDSALYLCASSIGGDQPQHFGDGTRLSIL.

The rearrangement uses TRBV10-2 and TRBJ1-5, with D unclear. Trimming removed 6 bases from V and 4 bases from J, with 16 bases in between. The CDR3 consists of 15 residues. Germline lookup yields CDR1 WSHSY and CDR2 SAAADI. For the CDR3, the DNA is TGCGCCAGCAGGGGAGGAGGTGGCGGGAATCAGCCCCAGCATTTT. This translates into CASRGGGGGNQPQHF.

CDR3 DNA: TGCGCCACCAGACAGGGCCCCCAAGAGACCCAGTACTTC. Translation gives CATRQGPQETQYF. This sequence joins TRBV5-1 and TRBJ2-5; 7 bases align to TRBD1. The germline CDR1 and CDR2 sequences are SGHRS and YFSETQ. CDR3 length: 13 residues. The V gene end was trimmed by 9 bases and the J gene end by 1 base; junction bases not matched to a gene: 6.

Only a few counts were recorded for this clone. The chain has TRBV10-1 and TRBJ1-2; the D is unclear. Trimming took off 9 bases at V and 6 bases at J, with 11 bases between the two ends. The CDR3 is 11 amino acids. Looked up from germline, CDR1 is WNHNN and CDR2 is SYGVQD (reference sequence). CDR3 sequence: CARVRGDGYTF. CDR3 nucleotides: TGCGCCAGGGTTCGGGGTGATGGCTACACCTTC.

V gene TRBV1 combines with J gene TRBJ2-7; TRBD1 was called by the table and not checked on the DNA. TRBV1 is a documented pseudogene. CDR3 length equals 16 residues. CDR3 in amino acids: CTSSQDKGQGSYEQYF. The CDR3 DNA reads TGCACCAGCAGCCAAGATAAGGGACAGGGTTCCTACGAGCAGTACTTC.

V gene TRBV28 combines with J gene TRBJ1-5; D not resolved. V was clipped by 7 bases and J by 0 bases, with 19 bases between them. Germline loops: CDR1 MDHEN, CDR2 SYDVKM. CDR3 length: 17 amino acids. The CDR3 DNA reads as TGTGCCAGCAACGGTCAAGACTTGATGTATAGCAATCAGCCCCAGCATTTT. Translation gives CASNGQDLMYSNQPQHF.

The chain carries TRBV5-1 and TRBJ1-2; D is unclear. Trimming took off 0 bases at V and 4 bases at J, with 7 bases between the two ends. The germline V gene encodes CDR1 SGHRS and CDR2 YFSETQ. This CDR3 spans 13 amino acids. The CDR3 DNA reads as TGCGCCAGCAGCTTGGACAGTTCCTATGGCTACACCTTC. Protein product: CASSLDSSYGYTF.

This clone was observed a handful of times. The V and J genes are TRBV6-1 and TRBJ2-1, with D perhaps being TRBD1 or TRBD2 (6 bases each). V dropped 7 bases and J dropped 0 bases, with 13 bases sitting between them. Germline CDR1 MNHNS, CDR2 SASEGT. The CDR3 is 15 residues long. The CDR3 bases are TGTGCCAGCACTAAGGGGGACTTCTCCTACAATGAGCAGTTCTTC. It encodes CASTKGDFSYNEQFF.

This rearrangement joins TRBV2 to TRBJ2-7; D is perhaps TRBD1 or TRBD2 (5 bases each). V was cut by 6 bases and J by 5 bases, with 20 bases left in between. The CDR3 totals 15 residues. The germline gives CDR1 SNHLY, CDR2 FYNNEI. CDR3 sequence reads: CASRSRWGPQNEQYF. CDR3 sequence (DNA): TGTGCCAGCAGAAGTAGGTGGGGACCCCAGAACGAGCAGTACTTC.

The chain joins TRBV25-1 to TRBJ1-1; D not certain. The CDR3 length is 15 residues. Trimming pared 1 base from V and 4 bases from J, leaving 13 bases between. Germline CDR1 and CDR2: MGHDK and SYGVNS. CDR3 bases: TGTGCCAGCAGTGAATTTGGACCTAAGACCACTGAAGCTTTCTTT. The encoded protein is CASSEFGPKTTEAFF. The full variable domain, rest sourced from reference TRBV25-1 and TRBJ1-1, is EADIYQTPRYLVIGTGKKITLECSQTMGHDKMYWYQQDPGMELHLIHYSYGVNSTEKGDLSSESTVSRIRTEHFPLTLESARPSHTSQYLCASSEFGPKTTEAFFGQGTRLTVV.

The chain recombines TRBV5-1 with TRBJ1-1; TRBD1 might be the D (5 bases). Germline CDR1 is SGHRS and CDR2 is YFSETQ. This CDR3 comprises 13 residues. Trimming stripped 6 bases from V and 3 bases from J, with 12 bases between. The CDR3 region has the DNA TGCGCCAGCACCCTTCAGGGTTACACTGAAGCTTTCTTT. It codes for CASTLQGYTEAFF. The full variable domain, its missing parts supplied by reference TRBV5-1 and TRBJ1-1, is KAGVTQTPRYLIKTRGQQVTLSCSPISGHRSVSWYQQTPGQGLQFLFEYFSETQRNKGNFPGRFSGRQFSNSRSEMNVSTLELGDSALYLCASTLQGYTEAFFGQGTRLTVV.

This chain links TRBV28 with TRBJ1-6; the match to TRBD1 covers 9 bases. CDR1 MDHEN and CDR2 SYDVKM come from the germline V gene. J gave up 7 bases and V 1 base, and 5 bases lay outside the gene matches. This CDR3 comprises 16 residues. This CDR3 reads CASSLSQGAQNSPLHF. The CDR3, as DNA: TGTGCCAGCAGTTTATCACAGGGGGCTCAGAATTCACCCCTCCACTTT.